This T cell receptor beta chain was obtained from a study of OX40 agonist ivuxolimab in advanced cancers. Study-level background: Intravenous ivuxolimab at 0.01 to 10 mg/kg was given to patients every 2 weeks. Averaging about 60 years in age, with a range of roughly 20 to 90, the cohort was approximately 84% male. General observations from the study: Partial responders treated at 0.1-3.0 mg/kg exhibited clonal expansion among the lowest measured. The mean number of expanded clones was higher in CD8+ T cells than in CD4+.

As for this clone: The antigen is unknown.

Measured with immunoSEQ multiplex PCR; TCRdb has only the in-frame clones, and not every one. The table has approximately 86,000 clones, roughly 91% seen once; the top ten hold under 0.35%. Germline V gene lookup returns CDR1 MNHEY and CDR2 SMNVEV (reference sequence). V lost 0 bases, J lost 1 base, and 6 bases lay in between. The CDR3 runs to 15 residues. This receptor was identified in an adult with an advanced solid tumor such as melanoma, head and neck, liver or kidney cancer. The starting material was CD4+ or CD8+ T cells sorted from blood, obtained in a trial of the OX40 agonist ivuxolimab. This rearrangement joins TRBV27 to TRBJ2-2; D remains unclear. CDR3 residues: CASSLSLRNTGELFF. In DNA form, the CDR3 reads TGTGCCAGCAGTTTATCGTTGCGGAACACCGGGGAGCTGTTTTTT.